One and the same sample provided the 5 T cell receptor beta chains below, sequenced in a study of blood T cell repertoires in COVID-19. TCRdb keeps only in-frame clones here, not all; method: immunoSEQ multiplex PCR. The table shows around 67,000 clones, with about 90% occurring only once. Source material: peripheral blood. The receptors here all came from a human donor in a cohort sampled during active COVID-19.

V and J are TRBV5-4 and TRBJ1-2; TRBD1 aligns across 7 bases. The CDR3 is 13 amino acids. Trimming removed 2 bases from V and 5 bases from J; junction bases left unmatched: 3. CDR1 and CDR2 (germline): SGHNT, YYREEE (reference sequence). The CDR3: CASSFGQEYGYTF. The CDR3, as DNA: TGTGCCAGCAGCTTCGGACAGGAGTATGGCTACACCTTC.

This chain joins TRBV19 and TRBJ2-7; TRBD2 matches at 7 bases. The CDR3 spans 15 residues. The germline gives CDR1 LNHDA, CDR2 SQIVND (reference sequence). Trimming removed 8 bases from V and 6 bases from J; junction bases left unmatched: 16. CDR3 in DNA: TGTGCCAGTTCTCACGATAGCGGGCGGGGCGGCGAGCAGTACTTC. The encoded protein is CASSHDSGRGGEQYF.

This chain joins TRBV5-8 and TRBJ2-7; maybe TRBD2 (5 bases). Trimming left V 2 bases short and J 0 bases short, with 12 bases between. This CDR3 is built from 15 residues. The germline V gene has CDR1 SGHTS and CDR2 YDEGEE. In DNA form, the CDR3 reads TGTGCCAGCAGCTTCCCGGCGGGCAGCTCCTACGAGCAGTACTTC. It specifies CASSFPAGSSYEQYF. Looking up the rest from reference TRBV5-8 and TRBJ2-7 gives the full variable domain: EAGVTQSPTHLIKTRGQQATLRCSPISGHTSVYWYQQALGLGLQFLLWYDEGEERNRGNFPPRFSGRQFPNYSSELNVNALELEDSALYLCASSFPAGSSYEQYFGPGTRLTVT.

This chain connects TRBV19 to TRBJ1-4; TRBD1 aligns across 7 bases. This CDR3 spans 15 amino acids. Germline loops: CDR1 LNHDA, CDR2 SQIVND (reference sequence). The J segment lost 8 bases and the V segment lost 1 base, leaving 7 bases of the junction unmatched. Here the CDR3 reads CASSIGQGGKEKLFF. The CDR3 nucleotides are TGTGCCAGTAGTATAGGCCAAGGGGGCAAGGAAAAACTGTTTTTT.

The chain recombines TRBV24-1 with TRBJ1-6; D ambiguous. The CDR3 is 14 residues long. Germline lookup yields CDR1 KGHDR and CDR2 SFDVKD. The V and J ends lost 0 bases and 7 bases respectively, with 6 bases between them. CDR3: CATSDLRTNSPLHF. DNA of the CDR3: TGTGCCACCAGTGATTTGCGAACAAATTCACCCCTCCACTTT.